The T cell receptor beta chain under discussion was sequenced for a study of T cell changes during pregnancy in multiple sclerosis. Some clones are missing from TCRdb's copy, which holds only in-frame ones; the method was immunoSEQ multiplex PCR. Here the sample spans about 62,000 clones, roughly nine tenths being singletons. The CDR3 runs to 15 residues. Per germline, CDR1 MNHEY and CDR2 SVGAGI. Trimming at V came to 7 bases and at J to 5 bases, leaving 10 bases not matched to a gene. The rearrangement links TRBV6-5 to TRBJ1-1; 10 bases map to TRBD1. This material consisted of peripheral blood, taken in the first trimester of pregnancy. The TCR comes from a female donor with multiple sclerosis, enrolled in a pregnancy study. The CDR3 spells CASTFQWTGGTEAFF. The CDR3 DNA follows: TGTGCCAGCACCTTCCAATGGACAGGGGGTACTGAAGCTTTCTTT.